This T cell receptor (beta chain) was sequenced during a study of PD-1 blockade in mismatch repair-deficient tumors. The table came from immunoSEQ multiplex PCR; TCRdb's copy has only in-frame clones and leaves some out. This sample yields over 30,000 clones, of which around 80% are seen a single time; 3% to 4% belongs to the top ten. The CDR3 is 16 residues long. In germline, CDR1 is LGHNA, CDR2 YNFKEQ. V lost 4 bases and J lost 3, with 19 bases in between. This clone showed up just a few times. The V gene is TRBV4-2, the J gene TRBJ2-7; D possibly corresponds to TRBD1 (6 bases). Sequencing used PBMCs, obtained 6 to 7 weeks after starting pembrolizumab. This clonotype originated in an adult with mismatch repair-deficient cancer. DNA for the CDR3: TGTGCCAGCAGCCCACGAGGGGGTGGGGCGGTCTACGAGCAGTACTTC. It translates to CASSPRGGGAVYEQYF.